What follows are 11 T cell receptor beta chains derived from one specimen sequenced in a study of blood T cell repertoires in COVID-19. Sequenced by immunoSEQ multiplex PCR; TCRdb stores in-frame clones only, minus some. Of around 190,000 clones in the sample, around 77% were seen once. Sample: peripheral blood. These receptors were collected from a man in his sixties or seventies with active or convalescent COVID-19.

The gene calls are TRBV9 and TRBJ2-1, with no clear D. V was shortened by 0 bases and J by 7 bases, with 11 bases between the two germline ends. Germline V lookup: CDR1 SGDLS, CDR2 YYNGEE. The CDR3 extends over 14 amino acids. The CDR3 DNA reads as TGTGCCAGCAGCGTAGGATCTAGTTTGAATGAGCAGTTCTTC. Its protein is CASSVGSSLNEQFF.

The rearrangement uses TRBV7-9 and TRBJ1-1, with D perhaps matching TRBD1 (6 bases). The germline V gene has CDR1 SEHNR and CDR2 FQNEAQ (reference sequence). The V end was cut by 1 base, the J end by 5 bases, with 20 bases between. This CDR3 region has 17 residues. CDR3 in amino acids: CASSLGQGIIRGTEAFF. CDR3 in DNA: TGTGCCAGCAGCTTAGGGCAGGGGATCATCAGGGGAACTGAAGCTTTCTTT.

The CDR3 DNA is TGTGCCAGCAGCCCCAGACTAGGAGACACCGGGGAGCTGTTTTTT. This gives the protein CASSPRLGDTGELFF. This chain connects TRBV7-2 to TRBJ2-2; D possibly corresponds to TRBD2 (6 bases). The length of the CDR3 is 15 residues. Trimming took 5 bases from V and 3 from J, leaving 13 bases between them. Germline loops: CDR1 SGHTA, CDR2 FQGNSA.

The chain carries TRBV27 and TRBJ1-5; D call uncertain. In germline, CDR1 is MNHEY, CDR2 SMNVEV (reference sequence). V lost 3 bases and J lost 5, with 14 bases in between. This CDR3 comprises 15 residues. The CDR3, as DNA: TGTGCCAGCAGTTTCGGGAGTTCCCGGGATCAGCCCCAGCATTTT. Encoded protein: CASSFGSSRDQPQHF.

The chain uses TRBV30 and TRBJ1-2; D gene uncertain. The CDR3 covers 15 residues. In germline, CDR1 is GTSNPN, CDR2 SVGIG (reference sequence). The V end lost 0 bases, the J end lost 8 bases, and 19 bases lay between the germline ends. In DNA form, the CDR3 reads TGTGCCTGGAGTGTACTGAACAGTTATGTATCCGGCTACACCTTC. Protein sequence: CAWSVLNSYVSGYTF.

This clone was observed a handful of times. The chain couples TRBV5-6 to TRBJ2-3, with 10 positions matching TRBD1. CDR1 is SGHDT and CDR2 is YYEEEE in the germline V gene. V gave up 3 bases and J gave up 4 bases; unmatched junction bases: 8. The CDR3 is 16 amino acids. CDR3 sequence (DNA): TGTGCCAGCAGCTATTATTTAGGACAGGGGGCAGATACGCAGTATTTT. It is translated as CASSYYLGQGADTQYF.

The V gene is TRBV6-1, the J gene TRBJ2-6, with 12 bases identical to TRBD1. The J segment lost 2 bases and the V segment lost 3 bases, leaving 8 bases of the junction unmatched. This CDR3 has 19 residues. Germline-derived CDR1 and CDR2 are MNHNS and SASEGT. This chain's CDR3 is CASSDYVGQGAPGANVLTF. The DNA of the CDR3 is TGTGCCAGCAGTGATTATGTGGGACAGGGGGCGCCTGGGGCCAACGTCCTGACTTTC.

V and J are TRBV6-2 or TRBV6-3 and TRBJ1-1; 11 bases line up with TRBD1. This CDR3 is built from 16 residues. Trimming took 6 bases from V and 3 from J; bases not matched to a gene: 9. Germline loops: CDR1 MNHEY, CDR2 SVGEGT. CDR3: CASSPGQGAGYTEAFF. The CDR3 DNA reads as TGTGCCAGCAGCCCCGGACAGGGGGCGGGTTACACTGAAGCTTTCTTT.

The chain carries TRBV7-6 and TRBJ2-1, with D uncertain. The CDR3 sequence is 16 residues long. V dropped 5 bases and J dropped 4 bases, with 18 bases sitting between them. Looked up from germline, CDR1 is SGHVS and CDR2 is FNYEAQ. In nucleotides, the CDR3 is TGTGCCAGCAGCACAAGAACTATCAAAATATACAATGAGCAGTTCTTC. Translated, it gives CASSTRTIKIYNEQFF. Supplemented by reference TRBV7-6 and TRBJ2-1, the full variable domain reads GAGVSQSPRYKVTKRGQDVALRCDPISGHVSLYWYRQALGQGPEFLTYFNYEAQQDKSGLPNDRFSAERPEGSISTLTIQRTEQRDSAMYRCASSTRTIKIYNEQFFGPGTRLTVL.

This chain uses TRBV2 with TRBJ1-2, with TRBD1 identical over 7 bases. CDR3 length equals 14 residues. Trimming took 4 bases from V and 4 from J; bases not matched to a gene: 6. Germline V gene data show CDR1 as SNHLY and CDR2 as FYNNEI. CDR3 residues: CASSAGRQGYGYTF. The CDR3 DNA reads TGTGCCAGCAGTGCGGGGAGACAGGGCTATGGCTACACCTTC.

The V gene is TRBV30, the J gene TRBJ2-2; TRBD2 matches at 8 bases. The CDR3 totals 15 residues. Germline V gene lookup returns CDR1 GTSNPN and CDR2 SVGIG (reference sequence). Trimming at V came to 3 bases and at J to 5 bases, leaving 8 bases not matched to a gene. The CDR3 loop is CAWRTAGAGTGELFF. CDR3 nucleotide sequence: TGTGCCTGGAGAACAGCGGGAGCTGGAACCGGGGAGCTGTTTTTT.